Here is one TCR beta chain with its context. Using immunoSEQ multiplex PCR, the repertoire was profiled, and TCRdb retains in-frame clones only, with some absent. The sample includes 950,000 to 1,100,000 clones, around three quarters of them seen just once. Among the donors, all were Caucasian adults who lived in Nashville, Tennessee. Germline CDR1 SGDLS, CDR2 YYNGEE. The CDR3 loop spans 18 amino acids. V dropped 1 base and J dropped 6; count of bases not matched to a gene: 11. The sample comes from a study of shared clonotypes between healthy human individuals. The sample comprised memory CD4+ T cells from PBMCs. Regarding subset: CD45RA-negative fraction. V gene TRBV9 combines with J gene TRBJ2-3; TRBD2 agrees at 13 bases. This TCR was recovered from a man aged 18 to 30 in good health. Some clones in this sample may be carry-over from other donors' samples. The DNA for the CDR3 is TGTGCCAGCAGCGTAACACTAGCGGGAGGGCCCTGTTTTGATACGCAGTATTTT. Protein sequence: CASSVTLAGGPCFDTQYF.